Presented here are 8 T cell receptor beta chains from one specimen sequenced in a study of beta chain features in type 1 diabetes. Expressed TCRB transcripts were sequenced after all isolated RNA was converted to cDNA. TCRdb's table, derived via immunoSEQ multiplex PCR, lists solely in-frame clones and lacks some. Seen here are over 300,000 clones, roughly 8% observed once, and the top ten hold around 0.44%. Sequenced material: central memory CD4+ T cells from blood. The receptors derive from a young woman in good health.

This clone was detected only a few times. This chain joins TRBV4-3 and TRBJ2-3; weak D call: TRBD2 (6 bases). V was trimmed by 0 bases and J by 8 bases, leaving 15 bases between them. Per the germline V gene, CDR1 is LGHNA and CDR2 is YSLEER. CDR3 length: 15 amino acids. DNA of the CDR3: TGCGCCAGCAGCCAAGATTTAGCGGAGATGGGTACGCAGTATTTT. Residues: CASSQDLAEMGTQYF.

V and J are TRBV7-9 and TRBJ2-5, with D possibly being TRBD1 or TRBD2 (5 bases each). Trimming left V 5 bases short and J 2 bases short, with 21 bases between. CDR3 length: 17 amino acids. Germline values: CDR1 SEHNR, CDR2 FQNEAQ (reference sequence). The DNA of the CDR3 is TGTGCCAGCAGCCTGGGACCAATGACATCTCCTCAAGAGACCCAGTACTTC. Its protein is CASSLGPMTSPQETQYF.

This clone was observed a few times. The rearrangement joins TRBV4-1 to TRBJ2-1; the match to TRBD2 covers 7 bases. Germline lookup yields CDR1 MGHRA and CDR2 YSYEKL. There are 13 residues in the CDR3. V was pared by 1 base and J by 7 bases, with 1 base of the junction left unmatched. The CDR3 region has the DNA TGCGCCAGCAGCCAAGTGGGGGGGAATGAGCAGTTCTTC. Amino acids: CASSQVGGNEQFF.

V is TRBV2 and J is TRBJ2-5; 10 bases are a match to TRBD1. The V gene end was trimmed by 4 bases and the J gene end by 5 bases; junction bases not matched to a gene: 4. CDR1 and CDR2 (germline): SNHLY, FYNNEI. The CDR3 covers 14 residues. Here the CDR3 reads CASSADRGTETQYF. Written as DNA, the CDR3 is TGTGCCAGCAGTGCGGACAGGGGGACGGAGACCCAGTACTTC.

This clone was counted only a few times. The chain carries TRBV28 and TRBJ2-5; D not certain. CDR3 length: 13 residues. Germline V CDR1 and CDR2: MDHEN, SYDVKM. V was cut by 5 bases and J by 5 bases, with 12 bases left in between. CDR3 loop: CASSPLTAETQYF. In DNA, the CDR3 is TGTGCCAGCAGTCCCCTCACCGCGGAGACCCAGTACTTC. The entire variable domain, with the rest obtained from reference TRBV28 and TRBJ2-5, is as follows: DVKVTQSSRYLVKRTGEKVFLECVQDMDHENMFWYRQDPGLGLRLIYFSYDVKMKEKGDIPEGYSVSREKKERFSLILESASTNQTSMYLCASSPLTAETQYFGPGTRLLVL.

Ten or more counts support this clone. The rearrangement uses TRBV5-1 and TRBJ2-5; 10 bases are a match to TRBD2. The germline CDR1 and CDR2 sequences are SGHRS and YFSETQ. The CDR3 extends over 14 amino acids. J gave up 8 bases and V 6 bases, and 10 bases lay outside the gene matches. This chain's CDR3 is CASTTTGLADTQYF. The CDR3 DNA reads TGCGCCAGCACCACCACCGGACTAGCGGATACCCAGTACTTC.

In this sample, this clone turned up many times. V usage is TRBV29-1 and J usage is TRBJ2-1; TRBD2 agrees at 10 bases. After removal of 4 bases from V and 0 bases from J, the junction contained 0 bases not matched to a gene. The V gene's germline CDR1 is SQVTM and CDR2 ANQGSEA. This CDR3 has 14 amino acids. CDR3 in amino acids: CSVASGSSYNEQFF. The CDR3 region has the DNA TGCAGCGTTGCTAGCGGGAGCTCCTACAATGAGCAGTTCTTC.

This sequence joins TRBV9 and TRBJ1-2; 7 nucleotides match TRBD1. The CDR3 consists of 15 residues. The V segment lost 2 bases and the J segment 3 bases; nucleotides outside the gene matches: 7. CDR1 is SGDLS, CDR2 YYNGEE, per germline. CDR3 nucleotide sequence: TGTGCCAGCAGCGTCGAACAGGGGAGGGACTATGGCTACACCTTC. Residues: CASSVEQGRDYGYTF.